These 23 T cell receptor beta chains came from one sample sequenced in a study of shared clonotypes between healthy human individuals. The assay was immunoSEQ multiplex PCR, and TCRdb's table has in-frame clones only and misses some. Of about 2,500,000 clones in the sample, over 85% were seen once. The source material was naive CD4+ T cells sorted from blood. As for subset: CD45RA+ positively selected. The receptors were gathered from a man between 18 and 35 years old in good health.

The chain links TRBV5-1 to TRBJ1-2, with a weak D call TRBD1 (6 bases). The CDR3 has 15 residues. V was shortened by 1 base and J by 5 bases, with 15 bases between the two germline ends. Germline assignment: CDR1 SGHRS and CDR2 YFSETQ. CDR3 residues: CASSLSVGQSYGYTF. In nucleotides, the CDR3 is TGCGCCAGCAGCTTGAGCGTCGGACAGTCGTATGGCTACACCTTC.

CDR3 bases: TGTGCCAGCTCACCACCGGCCCCTATAGCGGGAGGATCGGGAGATACGCAGTATTTT. Translated, it gives CASSPPAPIAGGSGDTQYF. The chain joins TRBV18 to TRBJ2-3; TRBD2 matches 10 bases. The germline CDR1 and CDR2 sequences are KGHSH and LQKENI. This CDR3 has 19 amino acids. V lost 0 bases and J lost 5; bases outside the gene matches: 14.

This chain uses TRBV29-1 with TRBJ2-7, with 8 bases that match TRBD1. With V trimmed by 4 bases and J by 5 bases, 7 bases remained unmatched. The CDR3 length is 13 residues. Germline values: CDR1 SQVTM, CDR2 ANQGSEA. This chain's CDR3 is CSVVPTGVDEQYF. DNA for the CDR3: TGCAGCGTTGTCCCGACAGGGGTTGACGAGCAGTACTTC.

This chain's CDR3 is CASSLDGRAAYNEQFF. The DNA for the CDR3 is TGTGCCAGCAGCTTGGACGGGAGGGCCGCGTACAATGAGCAGTTCTTC. V is TRBV5-5 and J is TRBJ2-1; 8 nucleotides agree with TRBD2. From germline, CDR1 is SGHKS and CDR2 YYEKEE (reference sequence). The J segment lost 4 bases and the V segment lost 0 bases, leaving 6 bases of the junction unmatched. CDR3 length: 16 residues.

This clone was picked up one time. Distinct nucleotide sequences in the sample also encode this CDR3. V is TRBV7-9 and J is TRBJ1-4; 7 nucleotides align to TRBD1. Germline V gives CDR1 SEHNR, CDR2 FQNEAQ (reference sequence). Trimming at V came to 5 bases and at J to 3 bases, leaving 3 bases not matched to a gene. This CDR3 is built from 14 residues. Here the CDR3 reads CASSPGTANEKLFF. The CDR3 DNA sequence: TGTGCCAGCAGCCCCGGGACAGCTAATGAAAAACTGTTTTTT.

V usage is TRBV18 and J usage is TRBJ2-7, with D perhaps matching TRBD2 (5 bases). The germline V gene encodes CDR1 KGHSH and CDR2 LQKENI. The CDR3 has 12 residues. Trimming shortened V by 8 bases and J by 6 bases, and 14 bases separated the two germline ends. The CDR3 region is CASTGVGAEQYF. In DNA form, the CDR3 reads TGTGCCAGCACCGGGGTGGGCGCCGAGCAGTACTTC.

This clone was detected only once. V usage is TRBV9 and J usage is TRBJ1-6; TRBD1 is a possible D gene (5 bases). V shed 3 bases and J shed 8 bases, with 9 bases lying between them. Germline V gene sequence: CDR1 SGDLS, CDR2 YYNGEE. The CDR3 runs 13 residues. This CDR3 reads CASSALGDSPLHF. The CDR3 DNA sequence: TGTGCCAGCAGCGCCTTGGGGGATTCACCCCTCCACTTT.

The chain couples TRBV4-2 to TRBJ2-5; D is uncertain. The DNA matches TRBJ2-7 better at its end, which makes the J call doubtful. CDR1 and CDR2 (germline): LGHNA, YNFKEQ. The CDR3 runs 14 residues. CDR3: CASSQDRAEYEQYF. In DNA, the CDR3 is TGTGCCAGCAGCCAAGATAGGGCCGAATACGAGCAGTACTTC.

The chain joins TRBV11-2 to TRBJ1-3; maybe TRBD1 (5 bases). In germline, CDR1 is SGHAT, CDR2 FQNNGV. V was clipped by 5 bases and J by 2 bases, with 13 bases between them. The CDR3 sequence is 15 residues long. DNA for the CDR3: TGTGCCAGCAGCACCGCGCGAGGGGCTGGAAACACCATATATTTT. This encodes CASSTARGAGNTIYF.

The chain links TRBV19 to TRBJ1-4; tentative D call: TRBD1 (6 bases). In germline, CDR1 is LNHDA, CDR2 SQIVND (reference sequence). Trimming stripped 7 bases from V and 8 bases from J, with 14 bases between. The CDR3 is 13 amino acids. CDR3 sequence reads: CASTDSGGEKLFF. In nucleotides, the CDR3 is TGTGCCAGTACTGACTCCGGGGGCGAAAAACTGTTTTTT.

V usage is TRBV9 and J usage is TRBJ1-3; D unresolved. Trimming removed 1 base at V and 6 bases at J, with 14 bases between. This CDR3 contains 15 residues. Germline V gives CDR1 SGDLS, CDR2 YYNGEE. The CDR3 DNA is TGTGCCAGCAGCGTATCAGGACTGAAGGAAAACACCATATATTTT. The encoded protein is CASSVSGLKENTIYF.

The rearrangement links TRBV5-1 to TRBJ2-1; 8 bases map to TRBD1. The length of the CDR3 is 15 residues. Trimming took 0 bases from V and 7 from J; bases not matched to a gene: 6. Germline V gene sequence: CDR1 SGHRS, CDR2 YFSETQ. The CDR3 here is CASSLDQGAHNEQFF. For the CDR3, the DNA is TGCGCCAGCAGCTTGGACCAGGGGGCGCATAATGAGCAGTTCTTC.

The rearrangement links TRBV7-8 to TRBJ2-5, with TRBD1 matching over 8 bases. Germline CDR1 is SGHVS and CDR2 is FQNEAQ. The CDR3 consists of 15 residues. The trim removed 3 bases at V and 4 bases at J, leaving 7 bases unmatched. DNA of the CDR3: TGTGCCAGCAGCTTGGGGGACAGGTGGGGAGAGACCCAGTACTTC. Amino acid sequence: CASSLGDRWGETQYF.

The CDR3 bases are TGTGCCAGCAGCCGGACCTGGGGTGGGGTACAGGGAGGGGAGACCCAGTACTTC. It translates to CASSRTWGGVQGGETQYF. J is TRBJ2-5 and V is TRBV28; the D gene is possibly TRBD2 (7 bases). The CDR3 extends over 18 amino acids. Per the germline V gene, CDR1 is MDHEN and CDR2 is SYDVKM. Trimming took 6 bases from V and 5 from J, leaving 28 bases between them. The full variable domain, rest sourced from reference TRBV28 and TRBJ2-5, is DVKVTQSSRYLVKRTGEKVFLECVQDMDHENMFWYRQDPGLGLRLIYFSYDVKMKEKGDIPEGYSVSREKKERFSLILESASTNQTSMYLCASSRTWGGVQGGETQYFGPGTRLLVL.

The rearrangement uses TRBV2 and TRBJ2-5; 7 bases agree with TRBD1. V lost 8 bases and J lost 0; bases outside the gene matches: 6. CDR1 SNHLY and CDR2 FYNNEI come from the germline V gene. The CDR3 sequence is 14 residues long. Written as DNA, the CDR3 is TGTGCCAGCCGACAGGGTTTCTACCAAGAGACCCAGTACTTC. Protein: CASRQGFYQETQYF.

The J gene is TRBJ2-7, the V gene TRBV28; D is tentatively TRBD1 or TRBD2 (5 bases each). V lost 3 bases to trimming and J lost 2 bases, with 8 bases between them. Germline V gene sequence: CDR1 MDHEN, CDR2 SYDVKM. The CDR3 sequence is 13 residues long. The CDR3 loop is CASSFGATYEQYF. The CDR3 DNA is TGTGCCAGCAGTTTCGGGGCAACCTACGAGCAGTACTTC.

This chain uses TRBV9 with TRBJ1-2, with a possible D match to TRBD1 (5 bases). Germline-derived CDR1 and CDR2 are SGDLS and YYNGEE. The CDR3 is 15 residues long. The ends were cut back, 0 bases at V and 4 bases at J, with 13 bases in the middle. CDR3 in DNA: TGTGCCAGCAGCGTAGCTACCCAGGGCACCTATGGCTACACCTTC. It specifies CASSVATQGTYGYTF. The whole variable domain, remainder taken from reference TRBV9 and TRBJ1-2, is DSGVTQTPKHLITATGQRVTLRCSPRSGDLSVYWYQQSLDQGLQFLIQYYNGEERAKGNILERFSAQQFPDLHSELNLSSLELGDSALYFCASSVATQGTYGYTFGSGTRLTVV.

The chain couples TRBV5-1 to TRBJ1-2; TRBD1 is a possible D gene (5 bases). Per germline, CDR1 SGHRS and CDR2 YFSETQ. The CDR3 has 15 residues. V was trimmed by 4 bases and J by 2 bases, leaving 15 bases between them. The CDR3 is CASSLVPGGNYGYTF. The DNA of the CDR3 is TGCGCCAGCAGCCTGGTCCCGGGGGGGAACTATGGCTACACCTTC. Full variable domain (remainder filled in from reference TRBV5-1 and TRBJ1-2): KAGVTQTPRYLIKTRGQQVTLSCSPISGHRSVSWYQQTPGQGLQFLFEYFSETQRNKGNFPGRFSGRQFSNSRSEMNVSTLELGDSALYLCASSLVPGGNYGYTFGSGTRLTVV.

This sequence joins TRBV4-2 and TRBJ2-5, with a possible D match to TRBD1 (6 bases). The V and J ends lost 0 bases and 0 bases respectively, with 8 bases between them. CDR3 size: 15 residues. Germline values: CDR1 LGHNA, CDR2 YNFKEQ. The CDR3 region is CASSQDTGYQETQYF. CDR3 DNA sequence: TGTGCCAGCAGCCAAGATACAGGGTACCAAGAGACCCAGTACTTC.

About this clone itself: Distinct nucleotide sequences in the sample also encode this CDR3. This chain connects TRBV5-1 to TRBJ2-7, with D possibly being TRBD1 (6 bases). Germline assignment: CDR1 SGHRS and CDR2 YFSETQ. Deletions cut 5 bases from V and 2 bases from J, with 11 bases between. The length of the CDR3 is 13 residues. Written as DNA, the CDR3 is TGCGCCAGCAGTGGAGGACAGACCTACGAGCAGTACTTC. Amino acids: CASSGGQTYEQYF.

J is TRBJ2-7 and V is TRBV6-1; D gene unclear. Trimming stripped 1 base from V and 5 bases from J, with 6 bases between. Looked up from germline, CDR1 is MNHNS and CDR2 is SASEGT. This CDR3 comprises 12 residues. This chain's CDR3 is CASSEGSHEQYF. CDR3 nucleotide sequence: TGTGCCAGCAGTGAAGGGTCCCACGAGCAGTACTTC.

The CDR3 loop reads CASSVDVSTYEQYF. CDR3 coding DNA: TGTGCCAGCAGCGTAGATGTCAGCACCTACGAGCAGTACTTC. The chain recombines TRBV9 with TRBJ2-7; D is undetermined. This CDR3 is 14 amino acids long. V shed 0 bases and J shed 2 bases, with 9 bases lying between them. The germline V gene encodes CDR1 SGDLS and CDR2 YYNGEE.

The chain combines TRBV5-1 with TRBJ2-7, with a tentative D call TRBD2 (5 bases). V was pared by 7 bases and J by 5 bases, with 16 bases between. The CDR3 has 13 amino acids. CDR1 SGHRS and CDR2 YFSETQ come from the germline V gene. The CDR3 region is CASALLNGDEQYF. The CDR3 coding sequence is TGCGCCAGCGCCCTCTTGAACGGGGACGAGCAGTACTTC. The full variable domain, rest sourced from reference TRBV5-1 and TRBJ2-7, is KAGVTQTPRYLIKTRGQQVTLSCSPISGHRSVSWYQQTPGQGLQFLFEYFSETQRNKGNFPGRFSGRQFSNSRSEMNVSTLELGDSALYLCASALLNGDEQYFGPGTRLTVT.